The 26 T cell receptor beta chains below come from one sample, sequenced in a study of blood T cell repertoires in COVID-19. Data came from immunoSEQ multiplex PCR; TCRdb stores just in-frame clones and leaves some out. The repertoire consists of under 300,000 clones, with 85% occurring once and the leading ten covering about 14%. Sample: peripheral blood. Receptors were obtained from a human donor in a cohort sampled during active COVID-19.

V gene TRBV6-2 or TRBV6-3 combines with J gene TRBJ2-5; TRBD1 aligns across 7 bases. The CDR3 covers 15 residues. Per germline, CDR1 MNHEY and CDR2 SVGEGT. V gave up 5 bases and J gave up 5 bases; unmatched junction bases: 11. The CDR3 region is CASSEIRGSGETQYF. Here the CDR3 DNA reads TGTGCCAGCAGTGAGATCAGGGGGTCCGGGGAGACCCAGTACTTC.

The chain recombines TRBV6-1 with TRBJ2-5, with D tentatively TRBD1 (6 bases). With 7 bases removed from V and 1 base from J, the gap between germline ends came to 13 bases. Germline lookup yields CDR1 MNHNS and CDR2 SASEGT. The CDR3 extends over 14 amino acids. The CDR3, as DNA: TGTGCCAGCAAAACATTGGGGGCCCAAGAGACCCAGTACTTC. This sequence encodes CASKTLGAQETQYF.

The rearrangement uses TRBV18 and TRBJ2-1; D unresolved. V shed 1 base and J shed 7 bases, with 5 bases lying between them. This CDR3 has 12 residues. Germline CDR1 is KGHSH and CDR2 is LQKENI. The CDR3 is CASSPQRNEQFF. In nucleotides, the CDR3 is TGTGCCAGCTCACCACAGAGGAATGAGCAGTTCTTC.

The chain recombines TRBV4-3 with TRBJ2-7; 8 nucleotides line up with TRBD2. The CDR3 runs to 13 residues. Germline assignment: CDR1 LGHNA and CDR2 YSLEER. Trimming took 1 base from V and 5 from J; bases not matched to a gene: 1. The CDR3 nucleotides read TGCGCCAGCAGCCAAGGACTAGCGAACGAGCAGTACTTC. The encoded protein is CASSQGLANEQYF.

The J gene is TRBJ2-7, the V gene TRBV6-5; 8 bases line up with TRBD1. V was pared by 10 bases and J by 0 bases, with 11 bases of the junction left unmatched. CDR3 length: 15 amino acids. Germline CDR1 and CDR2: MNHEY and SVGAGI. The CDR3 DNA follows: TGTGCCACCCAGAACGACAGGGGAAGCTCCTACGAGCAGTACTTC. This translates into CATQNDRGSSYEQYF.

The chain uses TRBV24-1 and TRBJ1-6; tentative D call: TRBD1 (6 bases). CDR1 KGHDR and CDR2 SFDVKD come from the germline V gene. The V end was cut by 0 bases, the J end by 14 bases, with 16 bases between. The CDR3 spans 15 residues. The CDR3 DNA reads as TGTGCCACCAGTGATTTGCAACAGGGAGAGGCGACCCTCCACTTT. Residues: CATSDLQQGEATLHF.

The chain carries TRBV7-9 and TRBJ2-7; 10 positions agree with TRBD2. This CDR3 has 16 amino acids. Germline-derived CDR1 and CDR2 are SEHNR and FQNEAQ (reference sequence). Losses at the gene ends were 2 bases for V and 0 bases for J; bases not matched to a gene: 4. The CDR3 region is CASSLLAGASSYEQYF. CDR3 nucleotides: TGTGCCAGCAGCTTACTAGCGGGAGCCAGCTCCTACGAGCAGTACTTC. Using reference TRBV7-9 and TRBJ2-7 for the parts outside the CDR3, the full variable domain is DTGVSQNPRHKITKRGQNVTFRCDPISEHNRLYWYRQTLGQGPEFLTYFQNEAQLEKSRLLSDRFSAERPKGSFSTLEIQRTEQGDSAMYLCASSLLAGASSYEQYFGPGTRLTVT.

This clone occurred many times. V is TRBV7-9 and J is TRBJ2-1; 7 bases map to TRBD2. Germline assignment: CDR1 SEHNR and CDR2 FQNEAQ (reference sequence). V was pared by 2 bases and J by 3 bases, with 1 base of the junction left unmatched. The CDR3 length is 14 residues. CDR3 DNA sequence: TGTGCCAGCAGCTTACTAGCGGACTACAATGAGCAGTTCTTC. Translated, it gives CASSLLADYNEQFF. The full variable domain, with the rest looked up from reference TRBV7-9 and TRBJ2-1, is DTGVSQNPRHKITKRGQNVTFRCDPISEHNRLYWYRQTLGQGPEFLTYFQNEAQLEKSRLLSDRFSAERPKGSFSTLEIQRTEQGDSAMYLCASSLLADYNEQFFGPGTRLTVL.

The chain uses TRBV27 and TRBJ2-1; 11 bases are shared with TRBD2. This CDR3 contains 19 residues. The germline V gene has CDR1 MNHEY and CDR2 SMNVEV (reference sequence). V was clipped by 0 bases and J by 4 bases; unmatched bases: 11. The CDR3, as DNA: TGTGCCAGCAGTTTATCGGTACGTCCGGGACTAGCGGATTACAATGAGCAGTTCTTC. Its translation is CASSLSVRPGLADYNEQFF.

The chain couples TRBV28 to TRBJ1-2, with 10 nucleotides matching TRBD1. The germline gives CDR1 MDHEN, CDR2 SYDVKM. The CDR3 has 14 residues. Unmatched junction bases numbered 4, after V lost 5 bases and J lost 4 bases. In DNA form, the CDR3 reads TGTGCCAGCAGTCCCGGGACAGGGGTCTATGGCTACACCTTC. It specifies CASSPGTGVYGYTF.

Concerning this clone: Other DNA sequences from this sample encode an identical CDR3 as well. V gene TRBV9 combines with J gene TRBJ2-1; the match to TRBD2 covers 7 bases. Trimming took 0 bases from V and 1 from J; bases not matched to a gene: 1. The length of the CDR3 is 15 residues. Germline loops: CDR1 SGDLS, CDR2 YYNGEE. The CDR3 DNA reads as TGTGCCAGCAGCGTAGCGGGGGGTTCCTACAATGAGCAGTTCTTC. This codes for CASSVAGGSYNEQFF.

This clone was observed a few times. The chain is built from TRBV6-2 or TRBV6-3 and TRBJ2-2, with D maybe TRBD2 (5 bases). Trimming took 0 bases from V and 1 from J, leaving 9 bases between them. The CDR3 covers 16 residues. The germline gives CDR1 MNHEY, CDR2 SVGEGT. The DNA of the CDR3 is TGTGCCAGCAGTTACTCTTGGCGGGTGAACACCGGGGAGCTGTTTTTT. This gives the protein CASSYSWRVNTGELFF.

With respect to this clone: This CDR3 is also generated by other DNA sequences in the sample. V usage is TRBV7-3 and J usage is TRBJ2-2, with 7 bases matching TRBD2. V was clipped by 5 bases and J by 8 bases; unmatched bases: 5. The CDR3 totals 13 residues. Germline CDR1 and CDR2: SGHTA and FQGTGA. In DNA form, the CDR3 reads TGTGCCAGCAGCCGAGGGACTACAGGGGAGCTGTTTTTT. This encodes CASSRGTTGELFF.

The chain links TRBV6-1 to TRBJ1-2; a weak D match, TRBD1 (5 bases). V was shortened by 4 bases and J by 8 bases, with 23 bases between the two germline ends. Germline V gene lookup returns CDR1 MNHNS and CDR2 SASEGT. CDR3 length: 16 amino acids. This CDR3 is CASSGVPGQGFVGYTF. The CDR3 DNA follows: TGTGCCAGCAGTGGTGTACCGGGCCAGGGTTTTGTCGGCTACACCTTC.

The rearrangement uses TRBV7-2 and TRBJ2-1, with unresolved D. The CDR3 covers 16 residues. Looked up from germline, CDR1 is SGHTA and CDR2 is FQGNSA. V gave up 2 bases and J gave up 5 bases, with 16 bases separating them. This CDR3 is CASSLSARRGNNEQFF. The CDR3 DNA reads as TGTGCCAGCAGCTTAAGTGCCCGTCGAGGAAACAATGAGCAGTTCTTC. Filled out from reference TRBV7-2 and TRBJ2-1, the complete variable domain reads GAGVSQSPSNKVTEKGKDVELRCDPISGHTALYWYRQSLGQGLEFLIYFQGNSAPDKSGLPSDRFSAERTGGSVSTLTIQRTQQEDSAVYLCASSLSARRGNNEQFFGPGTRLTVL.

The chain uses TRBV6-5 and TRBJ1-6; D gene unclear. V lost 0 bases and J 9 bases, leaving 6 bases between the germline ends. The CDR3 loop spans 13 amino acids. Germline V gene data show CDR1 as MNHEY and CDR2 as SVGAGI. The CDR3 sequence is CASSYSTISPLHF. CDR3 bases: TGTGCCAGCAGTTACTCGACTATTTCACCCCTCCACTTT.

CDR3 nucleotides: TGTGCCAGCTCGCGCCAAAGAATACAGGGGGCGGTTGGCACTGAAGCTTTCTTT. Translated, it gives CASSRQRIQGAVGTEAFF. The J gene is TRBJ1-1, the V gene TRBV18; 9 bases match TRBD1. V gave up 6 bases and J gave up 4 bases; unmatched junction bases: 18. Germline V gene sequence: CDR1 KGHSH, CDR2 LQKENI. CDR3 length: 18 amino acids.

The chain is built from TRBV19 and TRBJ2-7, with 9 bases lining up with TRBD2. The CDR3 extends over 15 amino acids. Germline V gene data show CDR1 as LNHDA and CDR2 as SQIVND (reference sequence). V dropped 10 bases and J dropped 5; count of bases not matched to a gene: 15. The CDR3 DNA sequence: TGTGCCACCACGCCCGGAGGTAGCGGGAGCCACGAGCAGTACTTC. Encoded protein: CATTPGGSGSHEQYF.

This clone was counted a single time. The rearrangement uses TRBV27 and TRBJ2-1, with TRBD2 identical over 8 bases. J lost 4 bases, V lost 6 bases, and 8 bases had no gene match. The V gene's germline CDR1 is MNHEY and CDR2 SMNVEV (reference sequence). This CDR3 is built from 15 residues. The CDR3 reads CASRGSGKIYNEQFF. The DNA for the CDR3 is TGTGCCAGCAGGGGTAGCGGGAAAATATACAATGAGCAGTTCTTC.

V gene TRBV2 combines with J gene TRBJ2-3, with D possibly being TRBD2 (7 bases). Germline V CDR1 and CDR2: SNHLY, FYNNEI. Trimming shortened V by 6 bases and J by 2 bases, and 15 bases separated the two germline ends. This CDR3 comprises 15 residues. CDR3 sequence (DNA): TGTGCCAGCAGCCCCGGGGGGCAGTACACAGATACGCAGTATTTT. Protein product: CASSPGGQYTDTQYF.

This sequence joins TRBV5-1 and TRBJ2-4, with 7 bases lining up with TRBD2. Germline V gives CDR1 SGHRS, CDR2 YFSETQ. The CDR3 is 17 residues long. The V segment lost 5 bases and the J segment 0 bases; nucleotides outside the gene matches: 11. The CDR3 spells CASRAISGLEAKNIQYF. The CDR3 region has the DNA TGCGCCAGCAGGGCAATTAGCGGGCTGGAAGCCAAAAACATTCAGTACTTC. Complete variable domain (other parts from reference TRBV5-1 and TRBJ2-4): KAGVTQTPRYLIKTRGQQVTLSCSPISGHRSVSWYQQTPGQGLQFLFEYFSETQRNKGNFPGRFSGRQFSNSRSEMNVSTLELGDSALYLCASRAISGLEAKNIQYFGAGTRLSVL.

V and J are TRBV29-1 and TRBJ1-1; no clear D gene. This CDR3 is 16 amino acids long. V shed 4 bases and J shed 0 bases, with 18 bases lying between them. CDR1 is SQVTM and CDR2 is ANQGSEA in the germline V gene. The CDR3 sequence is CSVVGMRVKVNTEAFF. The CDR3 DNA reads as TGCAGCGTTGTGGGGATGAGGGTAAAGGTGAACACTGAAGCTTTCTTT.

The V and J genes are TRBV5-1 and TRBJ2-2, with 9 bases fitting TRBD1. The CDR3 has 15 residues. J lost 5 bases, V lost 5 bases, and 7 bases had no gene match. Germline CDR1 SGHRS, CDR2 YFSETQ. The CDR3 nucleotides are TGCGCCAGCAGTTCAGACAGGGGGGCAACCGGGGAGCTGTTTTTT. This gives the protein CASSSDRGATGELFF.

V and J are TRBV19 and TRBJ2-6; 12 bases map to TRBD1. CDR1 and CDR2 (germline): LNHDA, SQIVND (reference sequence). Trimming took 6 bases from V and 3 from J; bases not matched to a gene: 9. This CDR3 spans 18 amino acids. CDR3 nucleotides: TGTGCCAGTAGCCCGGGGGGACAGGGGGCCGGTGGGGCCAACGTCCTGACTTTC. Protein sequence: CASSPGGQGAGGANVLTF.

V is TRBV12-3 or TRBV12-4 and J is TRBJ1-2, with D maybe TRBD1 (5 bases). The V end was cut by 1 base, the J end by 7 bases, with 10 bases between. The CDR3 is 13 residues long. The CDR3 region is CASSLGPGFGYTF. The CDR3 DNA reads as TGTGCCAGCAGTTTAGGGCCAGGGTTTGGCTACACCTTC.

This clone was detected a few times. The gene calls are TRBV11-2 and TRBJ2-3; D may be TRBD2 (5 bases). The CDR3 is made up of 12 amino acids. Germline CDR1 is SGHAT and CDR2 is FQNNGV. V gave up 5 bases and J gave up 5 bases, with 8 bases separating them. The CDR3 bases are TGTGCCAGCAGCCTGAGCGGAGATACGCAGTATTTT. Its translation is CASSLSGDTQYF.